This TCR beta chain came from a study of blood T cells in healthy people across ages. General observations from the study: The study could not conclusively compare naive and antigen-experienced cells, given its unsorted PBMCs. Expanded clonotype shifts may have been confounded, as the donors had an unknown CMV status. Older individuals had lower TCR beta diversity per million T cells (the decline was roughly linear).

With a J-beta primer mix and a sample-barcoded 5' primer, a second PCR ran roughly 7 to 11 cycles. Each cDNA molecule carried a tag from a template-switch adaptor that contained 12 random nucleotides. In TCRdb, the 5' RACE reads were re-called with MiXCR into one record per CDR3 protein. This table holds 1.5 million to 1.9 million distinct CDR3 sequences, 35% to 45% found once. Comment on this clonotype: Its specificity is unknown.

This clonotype was obtained from a woman younger than 35 in good health. The specimen sequenced was blood.

As DNA, the CDR3 is TGCAGTGCTAGAGATGCAAGGACTAGCGGGGGGGCCTCGCAGTTCTTC. Residues: CSARDARTSGGASQFF. This chain links TRBV20-1 with TRBJ2-1; 15 positions match TRBD2. Germline values: CDR1 DFQATT, CDR2 SNEGSKA (reference sequence). V was pared by 0 bases and J by 12 bases, with 9 bases of the junction left unmatched. The CDR3 sequence is 16 residues long.